This entry features one TCR beta chain sequence. This sample was included in a study of blood T cell repertoires in COVID-19. The protocol was immunoSEQ multiplex PCR, while the TCRdb copy is restricted to in-frame clones and leaves out a portion. The sample lists about 250,000 clones; around 85% were seen once. The V gene end was trimmed by 1 base and the J gene end by 2 bases; junction bases not matched to a gene: 5. This CDR3 is built from 17 residues. Germline lookup yields CDR1 LGHDT and CDR2 YNNKEL (reference sequence). The TCR sequence derives from a young woman who had recovered from COVID-19. The chain uses TRBV3-1 (or the pseudogene TRBV3-2) and TRBJ2-7; 13 bases line up with TRBD2. Sample: PBMCs or T cells enriched from blood (not recorded which). CDR3 in amino acids: CASSQGTSGSSTYEQYF. CDR3 in DNA: TGTGCCAGCAGCCAAGGGACTAGCGGGAGCTCTACCTACGAGCAGTACTTC.